Described below is a single T cell receptor beta chain sequence and its context. No antigen is known for it. The PCR made use of 60 Vbeta and 13 Jbeta primers. Here immunoSEQ multiplex PCR was the method, and the copy in TCRdb shows in-frame clones only, minus some. This table holds 150,000 or so clones, 78% found once. The data stem from a study of cytomegalovirus exposure and HLA in healthy donors. Study-level background: There were around 100 million unique TCR beta sequences, drawn from about 179 million T cells, in an earlier analysis. Overall study findings and caveats: The investigators catalogued 180 or so TCR beta chains as cytomegalovirus-associated.

The source of this sequence is a man in his forties or fifties in good health and CMV-seropositive. The sequenced sample consisted of PBMCs.

CDR3 in amino acids: CASRSLLNQPQHF. The DNA for the CDR3 is TGTGCCAGCAGATCTCTTCTAAATCAGCCCCAGCATTTT. This chain joins TRBV28 and TRBJ1-5; D gene uncertain. Looked up from germline, CDR1 is MDHEN and CDR2 is SYDVKM. The CDR3 runs 13 residues. The V gene lost 6 bases and the J gene lost 4 bases, with 10 bases spanning the gap.